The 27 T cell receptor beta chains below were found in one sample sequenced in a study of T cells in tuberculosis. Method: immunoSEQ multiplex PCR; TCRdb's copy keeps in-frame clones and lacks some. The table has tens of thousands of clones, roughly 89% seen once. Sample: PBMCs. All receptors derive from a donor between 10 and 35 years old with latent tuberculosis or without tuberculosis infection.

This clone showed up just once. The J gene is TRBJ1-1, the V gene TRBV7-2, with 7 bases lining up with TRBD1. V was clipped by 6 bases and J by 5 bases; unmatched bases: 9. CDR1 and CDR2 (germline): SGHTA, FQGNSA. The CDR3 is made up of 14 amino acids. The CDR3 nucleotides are TGTGCCAGCAGTCGTAATCCGACAGGGACTGAAGCTTTCTTT. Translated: CASSRNPTGTEAFF.

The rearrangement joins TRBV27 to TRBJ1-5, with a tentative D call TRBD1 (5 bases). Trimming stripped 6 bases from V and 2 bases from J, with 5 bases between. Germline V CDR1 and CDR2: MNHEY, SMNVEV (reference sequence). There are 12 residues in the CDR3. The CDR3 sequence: CASRQGNQPQHF. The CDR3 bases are TGTGCCAGCAGACAGGGCAATCAGCCCCAGCATTTT.

The CDR3 DNA sequence: TGTGCCAGCAGCCCCCAGGGGGGACTAGCGGGGGGTTGGGAGTACTTC. Its protein is CASSPQGGLAGGWEYF. The V and J genes are TRBV7-2 and TRBJ2-7, with 15 positions matching TRBD2. V shed 5 bases, J shed 11 bases, and the junction held 13 bases outside the gene matches. This CDR3 has 16 residues. Germline CDR1 is SGHTA and CDR2 is FQGNSA.

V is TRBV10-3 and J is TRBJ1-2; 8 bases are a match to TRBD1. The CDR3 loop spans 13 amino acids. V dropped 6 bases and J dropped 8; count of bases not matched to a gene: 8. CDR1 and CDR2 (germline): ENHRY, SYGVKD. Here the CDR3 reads CAISVGQEGGYTF. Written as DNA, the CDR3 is TGTGCCATCAGCGTGGGACAGGAGGGAGGCTACACCTTC.

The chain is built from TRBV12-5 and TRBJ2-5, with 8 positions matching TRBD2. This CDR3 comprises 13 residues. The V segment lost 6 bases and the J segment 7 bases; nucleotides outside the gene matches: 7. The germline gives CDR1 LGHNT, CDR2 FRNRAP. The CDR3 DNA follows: TGTGCTAGTGGCAATAGCGGGGATGGGACCCAGTACTTC. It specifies CASGNSGDGTQYF.

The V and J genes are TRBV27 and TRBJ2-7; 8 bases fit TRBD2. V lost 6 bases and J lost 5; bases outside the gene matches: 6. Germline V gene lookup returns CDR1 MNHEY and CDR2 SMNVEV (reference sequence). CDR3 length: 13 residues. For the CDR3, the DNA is TGTGCCAGCAGGAAGCGGGGGTCCCACGAGCAGTACTTC. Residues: CASRKRGSHEQYF.

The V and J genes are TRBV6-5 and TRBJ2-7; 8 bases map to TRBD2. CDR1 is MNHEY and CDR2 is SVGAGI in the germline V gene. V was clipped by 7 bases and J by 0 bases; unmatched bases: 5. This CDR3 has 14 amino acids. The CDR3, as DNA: TGTGCCAGCATTAAGAGCGGGGGCTCCTACGAGCAGTACTTC. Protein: CASIKSGGSYEQYF.

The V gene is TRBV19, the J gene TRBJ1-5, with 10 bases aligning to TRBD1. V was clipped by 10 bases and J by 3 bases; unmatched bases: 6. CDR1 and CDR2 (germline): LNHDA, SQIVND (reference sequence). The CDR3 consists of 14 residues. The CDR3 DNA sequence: TGTGCCAAGCAGACAGGGGGCTTCAATCAGCCCCAGCATTTT. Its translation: CAKQTGGFNQPQHF.

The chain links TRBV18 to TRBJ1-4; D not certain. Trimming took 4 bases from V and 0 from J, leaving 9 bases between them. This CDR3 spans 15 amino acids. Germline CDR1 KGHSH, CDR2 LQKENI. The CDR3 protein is CASSRSEPTNEKLFF. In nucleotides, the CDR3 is TGTGCCAGCTCACGGTCAGAACCAACTAATGAAAAACTGTTTTTT.

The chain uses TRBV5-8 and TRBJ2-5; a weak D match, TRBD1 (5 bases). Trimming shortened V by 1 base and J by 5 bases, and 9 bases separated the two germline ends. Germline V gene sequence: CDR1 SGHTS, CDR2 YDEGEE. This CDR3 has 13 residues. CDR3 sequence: CASSLRQWETQYF. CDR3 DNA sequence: TGTGCCAGCAGCTTGAGACAGTGGGAGACCCAGTACTTC.

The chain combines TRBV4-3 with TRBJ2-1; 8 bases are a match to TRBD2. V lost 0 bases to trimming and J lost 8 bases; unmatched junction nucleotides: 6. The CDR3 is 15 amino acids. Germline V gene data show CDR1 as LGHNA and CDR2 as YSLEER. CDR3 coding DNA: TGCGCCAGCAGCCAAGATCGGGAGGGCGCGGATGAGCAGTTCTTC. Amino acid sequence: CASSQDREGADEQFF.

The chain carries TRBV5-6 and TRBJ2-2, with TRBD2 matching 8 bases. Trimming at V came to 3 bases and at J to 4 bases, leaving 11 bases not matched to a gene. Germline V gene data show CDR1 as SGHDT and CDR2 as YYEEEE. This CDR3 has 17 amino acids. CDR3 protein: CASSYLWVGGATGELFF. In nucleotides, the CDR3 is TGTGCCAGCAGCTACCTCTGGGTCGGGGGGGCCACCGGGGAGCTGTTTTTT.

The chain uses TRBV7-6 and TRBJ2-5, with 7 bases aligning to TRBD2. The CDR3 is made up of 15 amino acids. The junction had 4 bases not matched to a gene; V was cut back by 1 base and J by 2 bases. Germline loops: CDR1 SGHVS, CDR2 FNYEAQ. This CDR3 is CASSLVASGQETQYF. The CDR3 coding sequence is TGTGCCAGCAGCTTAGTGGCTAGCGGTCAAGAGACCCAGTACTTC.

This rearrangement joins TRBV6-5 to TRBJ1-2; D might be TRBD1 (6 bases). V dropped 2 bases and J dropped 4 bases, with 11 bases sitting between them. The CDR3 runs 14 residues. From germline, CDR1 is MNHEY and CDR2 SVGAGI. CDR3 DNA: TGTGCCAGCAGTTACGGACAGAGGATCTATGGCTACACCTTC. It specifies CASSYGQRIYGYTF.

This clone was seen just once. The chain's CDR3 is CASSLFRDGNTIYF. Here the CDR3 DNA reads TGTGCCAGCAGCTTATTCAGGGATGGAAACACCATATATTTT. The chain uses TRBV11-2 and TRBJ1-3; TRBD1 might be the D (5 bases). Trimming took 2 bases from V and 3 from J, leaving 8 bases between them. Germline CDR1 and CDR2: SGHAT and FQNNGV. The CDR3 has 14 amino acids.

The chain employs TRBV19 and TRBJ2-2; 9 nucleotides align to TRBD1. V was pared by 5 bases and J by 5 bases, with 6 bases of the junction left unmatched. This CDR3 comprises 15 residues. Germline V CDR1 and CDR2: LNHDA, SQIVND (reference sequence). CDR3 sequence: CASSPQGTGTGELFF. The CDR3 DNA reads TGTGCCAGTAGTCCTCAAGGGACAGGGACCGGGGAGCTGTTTTTT. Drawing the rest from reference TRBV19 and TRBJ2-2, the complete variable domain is DGGITQSPKYLFRKEGQNVTLSCEQNLNHDAMYWYRQDPGQGLRLIYYSQIVNDFQKGDIAEGYSVSREKKESFPLTVTSAQKNPTAFYLCASSPQGTGTGELFFGEGSRLTVL.

The CDR3 protein is CARDRSNQPQHF. The CDR3 region has the DNA TGTGCCAGGGACAGAAGCAATCAGCCCCAGCATTTT. The chain employs TRBV27 and TRBJ1-5; possibly TRBD1 for D (6 bases). Germline-derived CDR1 and CDR2 are MNHEY and SMNVEV (reference sequence). The CDR3 runs 12 residues. Trimming left V 9 bases short and J 1 base short, with 7 bases between.

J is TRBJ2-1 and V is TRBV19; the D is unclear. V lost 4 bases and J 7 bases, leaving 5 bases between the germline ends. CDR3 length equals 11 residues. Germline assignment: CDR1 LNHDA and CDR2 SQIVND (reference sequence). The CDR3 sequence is CASSNLNEQFF. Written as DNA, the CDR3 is TGTGCCAGTAGTAATCTTAATGAGCAGTTCTTC.

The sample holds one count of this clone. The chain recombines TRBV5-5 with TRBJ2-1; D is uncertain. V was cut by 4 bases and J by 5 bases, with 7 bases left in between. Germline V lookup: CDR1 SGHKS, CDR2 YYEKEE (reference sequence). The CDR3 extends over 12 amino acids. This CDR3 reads CASSPPDNEQFF. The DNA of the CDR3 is TGTGCCAGCAGCCCCCCGGACAATGAGCAGTTCTTC.

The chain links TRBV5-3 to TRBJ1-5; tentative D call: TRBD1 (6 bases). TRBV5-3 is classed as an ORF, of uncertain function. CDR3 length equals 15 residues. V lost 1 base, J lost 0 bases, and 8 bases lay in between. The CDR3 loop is CARSLRQDSNQPQHF. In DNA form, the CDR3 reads TGTGCCAGAAGCTTGCGACAGGATAGCAATCAGCCCCAGCATTTT.

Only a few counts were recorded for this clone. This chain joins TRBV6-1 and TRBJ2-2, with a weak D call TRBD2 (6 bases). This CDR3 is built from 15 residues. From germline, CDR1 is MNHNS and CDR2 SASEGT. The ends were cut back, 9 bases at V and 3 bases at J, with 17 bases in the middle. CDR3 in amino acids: CASSPAGSYTGELFF. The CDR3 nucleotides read TGTGCCAGTTCTCCAGCGGGTTCGTACACCGGGGAGCTGTTTTTT.

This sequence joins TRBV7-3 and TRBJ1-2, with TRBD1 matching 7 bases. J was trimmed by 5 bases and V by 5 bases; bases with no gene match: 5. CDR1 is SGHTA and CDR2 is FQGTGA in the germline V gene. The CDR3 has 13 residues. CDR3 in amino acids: CASSPSGGYGYTF. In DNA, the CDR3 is TGTGCCAGCAGCCCCTCAGGGGGGTATGGCTACACCTTC. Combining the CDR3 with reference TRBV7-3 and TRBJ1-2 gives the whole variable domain GAGVSQTPSNKVTEKGKYVELRCDPISGHTALYWYRQSLGQGPEFLIYFQGTGAADDSGLPNDRFFAVRPEGSVSTLKIQRTERGDSAVYLCASSPSGGYGYTFGSGTRLTVV.

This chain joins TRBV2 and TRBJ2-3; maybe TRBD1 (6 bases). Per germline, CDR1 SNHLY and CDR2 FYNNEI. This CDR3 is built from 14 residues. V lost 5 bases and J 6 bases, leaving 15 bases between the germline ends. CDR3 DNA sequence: TGTGCCAGCAGTCCAACCACAAGGGGGGATACGCAGTATTTT. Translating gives CASSPTTRGDTQYF.

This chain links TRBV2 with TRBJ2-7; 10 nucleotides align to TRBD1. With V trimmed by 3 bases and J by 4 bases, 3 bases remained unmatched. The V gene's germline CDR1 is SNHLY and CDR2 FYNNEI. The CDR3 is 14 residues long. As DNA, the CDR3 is TGTGCCAGCAGTGATCGGACAGGGGGATACGAGCAGTACTTC. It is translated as CASSDRTGGYEQYF. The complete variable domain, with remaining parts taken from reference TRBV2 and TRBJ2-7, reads EPEVTQTPSHQVTQMGQEVILRCVPISNHLYFYWYRQILGQKVEFLVSFYNNEISEKSEIFDDQFSVERPDGSNFTLKIRSTKLEDSAMYFCASSDRTGGYEQYFGPGTRLTVT.

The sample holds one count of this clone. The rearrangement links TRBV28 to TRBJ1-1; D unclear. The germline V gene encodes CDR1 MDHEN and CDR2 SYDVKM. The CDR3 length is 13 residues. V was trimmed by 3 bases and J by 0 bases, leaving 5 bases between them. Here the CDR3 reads CASSFSVNTEAFF. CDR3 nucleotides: TGTGCCAGCAGTTTTTCGGTGAACACTGAAGCTTTCTTT.

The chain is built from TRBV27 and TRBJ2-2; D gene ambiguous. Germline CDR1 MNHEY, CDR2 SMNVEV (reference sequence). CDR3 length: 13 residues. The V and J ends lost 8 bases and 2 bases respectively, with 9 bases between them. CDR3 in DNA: TGTGCCAGCTCCTGGGCCAACACCGGGGAGCTGTTTTTT. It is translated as CASSWANTGELFF.

CDR3 DNA sequence: TGTGCCAGCTCACCAGTGGAAGGGGGCACTGAAGCTTTCTTT. Translation: CASSPVEGGTEAFF. V is TRBV18 and J is TRBJ1-1; D possibly corresponds to TRBD1 (6 bases). The V end was cut by 2 bases, the J end by 4 bases, with 11 bases between. CDR1 and CDR2 from the germline V gene are KGHSH and LQKENI. The CDR3 runs to 14 residues.